Following are 9 T cell receptor beta chains from one sample sequenced in a study of shared clonotypes between healthy human individuals. TCRdb's table, derived via immunoSEQ multiplex PCR, lists solely in-frame clones and lacks some. The data show millions of clones, about 95% seen once. Naive CD8 cells were CD45RO-negative, positively selected for CCR7, excluding terminally differentiated effector memory CD45RA+ cells. The source material was naive CD8+ T cells sorted from blood. Receptors originate from a man younger than 35 in good health.

The rearrangement uses TRBV13 and TRBJ2-7; D is undetermined. CDR3 length: 15 residues. The germline CDR1 and CDR2 sequences are PRHDT and FYEKMQ (reference sequence). V dropped 4 bases and J dropped 0 bases, with 13 bases sitting between them. The CDR3 here is CASSSRLESSYEQYF. CDR3 sequence (DNA): TGTGCCAGCAGCTCTCGGTTAGAATCCTCCTACGAGCAGTACTTC.

The CDR3 DNA reads as TGTGCCAGCAGCCTGACTAGCGGGACCTACAATGAGCAGTTCTTC. Amino acid sequence: CASSLTSGTYNEQFF. V is TRBV9 and J is TRBJ2-1, with 11 nucleotides matching TRBD2. CDR1 and CDR2 (germline): SGDLS, YYNGEE. The V and J ends lost 4 bases and 2 bases, in that order; junction bases with no gene match: 2. This CDR3 region has 15 residues.

V usage is TRBV14 and J usage is TRBJ2-7; 12 bases map to TRBD2. The CDR3 consists of 13 residues. The V gene end was trimmed by 5 bases and the J gene end by 6 bases; junction bases not matched to a gene: 2. Germline V gene lookup returns CDR1 SGHDN and CDR2 FVKESK. DNA of the CDR3: TGTGCCAGCAGCTTACTAGCGGGAGGCGAGCAGTACTTC. Encoded protein: CASSLLAGGEQYF.

This clone occurred once. J is TRBJ1-2 and V is TRBV27, with D uncertain. The V gene lost 4 bases and the J gene lost 3 bases, with 15 bases spanning the gap. The CDR3 is 15 amino acids. CDR1 MNHEY and CDR2 SMNVEV come from the germline V gene (reference sequence). CDR3 region: CASSSLEYWDYGYTF. In DNA, the CDR3 is TGTGCCAGCAGTTCTCTCGAGTATTGGGACTATGGCTACACCTTC.

V is TRBV7-9 and J is TRBJ2-2, with TRBD1 as a possible D gene (5 bases). CDR3 length equals 14 residues. Deletions cut 8 bases from V and 6 bases from J, with 16 bases between. CDR1 and CDR2 (germline): SEHNR, FQNEAQ (reference sequence). CDR3 residues: CASAEDIPSGELFF. DNA for the CDR3: TGTGCCAGCGCCGAGGACATACCATCCGGGGAGCTGTTTTTT.

This clone was detected only once. V and J are TRBV19 and TRBJ1-1, with D unclear. Germline CDR1 and CDR2: LNHDA and SQIVND (reference sequence). Trimming took 7 bases from V and 2 from J, leaving 11 bases between them. The CDR3 spans 13 residues. DNA for the CDR3: TGTGCCAGTATTGAGACATTTAACACTGAAGCTTTCTTT. Amino acids: CASIETFNTEAFF. Complete variable domain (other parts from reference TRBV19 and TRBJ1-1): DGGITQSPKYLFRKEGQNVTLSCEQNLNHDAMYWYRQDPGQGLRLIYYSQIVNDFQKGDIAEGYSVSREKKESFPLTVTSAQKNPTAFYLCASIETFNTEAFFGQGTRLTVV.

The chain has TRBV27 and TRBJ1-3; D not certain. The CDR3 runs 13 residues. Deletions cut 7 bases from V and 0 bases from J, with 7 bases between. Germline V lookup: CDR1 MNHEY, CDR2 SMNVEV (reference sequence). DNA of the CDR3: TGTGCCAGCACCGTCCGCTCTGGAAACACCATATATTTT. Its translation is CASTVRSGNTIYF.

The count of this clone is one. This sequence joins TRBV28 and TRBJ1-1; D remains ambiguous. V was pared by 6 bases and J by 0 bases, with 5 bases between. Germline CDR1 MDHEN, CDR2 SYDVKM. This CDR3 region has 12 residues. The CDR3 nucleotides are TGTGCCAGCAGAGTGTTGAACACTGAAGCTTTCTTT. Translation: CASRVLNTEAFF. The full variable domain, in which reference TRBV28 and TRBJ1-1 provide the parts outside the CDR3, is DVKVTQSSRYLVKRTGEKVFLECVQDMDHENMFWYRQDPGLGLRLIYFSYDVKMKEKGDIPEGYSVSREKKERFSLILESASTNQTSMYLCASRVLNTEAFFGQGTRLTVV.

The table lists this clone with a count of one. This chain links TRBV7-9 with TRBJ1-1; D unresolved. Trimming stripped 4 bases from V and 10 bases from J, with 13 bases between. The CDR3 has 12 amino acids. Germline values: CDR1 SEHNR, CDR2 FQNEAQ (reference sequence). The DNA of the CDR3 is TGTGCCAGCAGCTCAGCCGACAACGGAGCTTTCTTT. Residues: CASSSADNGAFF.